Below, one T cell receptor beta chain is given with its context. Its specificity is not known. There are 16 residues in the CDR3. V gave up 0 bases and J gave up 1 base, with 12 bases separating them. Per the germline V gene, CDR1 is LGHNA and CDR2 is YNFKEQ. Cyclophosphamide on days +3 and +4 followed busulfan-fludarabine conditioning and a marrow graft. Method: immunoSEQ multiplex PCR; TCRdb's copy keeps in-frame clones and lacks some. The table includes roughly 4,500 clones, 77% detected once. The sample originates from a study of T cells after posttransplantation cyclophosphamide. Study-level points and caveats: Blood and skin or GI T cell repertoires showed limited TRB overlap.

This TCR came from a male patient aged 50 or older who received an allogeneic stem cell transplant from an unrelated donor, was CMV-positive, and had acute GVHD only. Some T cells could come from the graft donor. The sample was PBMCs, taken roughly 28 days after a stem cell transplant with posttransplant cyclophosphamide. The rearrangement links TRBV4-2 to TRBJ1-1; D is perhaps TRBD1 (5 bases). The CDR3 reads CASSQEVFGGNTEAFF. The CDR3 bases are TGTGCCAGCAGCCAAGAGGTCTTCGGGGGGAACACTGAAGCTTTCTTT.